A single sample is the source of the 21 T cell receptor beta chains below, sequenced in a study of T cells in Graves' hyperthyroidism and ophthalmopathy. TCR beta CDR3 region amplification was performed from RNA transcripts. The study used the HTBI primer set for a first-round RT-PCR of the TCR CDR3. TCRdb analysed the multiplex PCR reads with MiXCR anew, one entry per CDR3 protein. The data contain roughly 750,000 distinct CDR3 sequences, over 15% of them singletons. The specimen was blood. Receptors were obtained from a man younger than 35 with Graves' hyperthyroidism.

This chain connects TRBV6-1 to TRBJ2-3, with a tentative D call TRBD1 (6 bases). This CDR3 region has 14 residues. V was pared by 1 base and J by 4 bases, with 9 bases between. CDR1 and CDR2 from the germline V gene are MNHNS and SASEGT. Here the CDR3 DNA reads TGTGCCAGCAGTGAAGACAGGGCACCAGATACGCAGTATTTT. This translates into CASSEDRAPDTQYF.

In this sample, this clonotype turned up many times. V and J are TRBV20-1 and TRBJ2-6; D assignment may be TRBD1 or TRBD2 (5 bases each). The CDR3 has 16 residues. V was shortened by 0 bases and J by 0 bases, with 9 bases between the two germline ends. Germline lookup yields CDR1 DFQATT and CDR2 SNEGSKA (reference sequence). CDR3 sequence: CSARDHGGSGANVLTF. The CDR3 DNA reads TGCAGTGCTAGAGATCATGGGGGCTCTGGGGCCAACGTCCTGACTTTC.

This clonotype was recorded many times. The chain links TRBV15 to TRBJ1-1; D is unresolved. The CDR3 is 13 amino acids. V lost 1 base to trimming and J lost 4 bases, with 7 bases between them. The germline V gene encodes CDR1 LNHNV and CDR2 YYDKDF (reference sequence). The CDR3 protein is CATSRGTRTEAFF. In DNA form, the CDR3 reads TGTGCCACCAGCAGAGGAACCCGCACTGAAGCTTTCTTT.

This clonotype was counted only a few times. The genes are TRBV27 and TRBJ2-7; TRBD2 is a possible D gene (6 bases). The CDR3 extends over 14 amino acids. Germline V CDR1 and CDR2: MNHEY, SMNVEV (reference sequence). Trimming pared 5 bases from V and 3 bases from J, leaving 14 bases between. CDR3 protein: CASSLGLNFYEQYF. The CDR3 nucleotides read TGTGCCAGCAGTCTGGGACTCAATTTCTACGAGCAGTACTTC.

This clonotype appeared many times. The genes are TRBV30 and TRBJ1-1; tentative D call: TRBD1 (6 bases). Per the germline V gene, CDR1 is GTSNPN and CDR2 is SVGIG (reference sequence). V was trimmed by 3 bases and J by 3 bases, leaving 14 bases between them. This CDR3 is built from 14 residues. The CDR3 loop is CAWSLTGFDTEAFF. As DNA, the CDR3 is TGTGCCTGGAGCTTAACAGGGTTCGACACTGAAGCTTTCTTT.

This clonotype was picked up many times. The rearrangement uses TRBV7-2 and TRBJ2-5; D may be TRBD1 or TRBD2 (7 bases each). V shed 1 base and J shed 4 bases, with 13 bases lying between them. CDR3 length: 15 residues. Germline-derived CDR1 and CDR2 are SGHTA and FQGNSA. The CDR3 reads CASSLGQGGRETQYF. CDR3 sequence (DNA): TGTGCCAGCAGCTTAGGGCAGGGGGGGAGAGAGACCCAGTACTTC.

There are a few counts of this clonotype. This chain uses TRBV20-1 with TRBJ1-2; TRBD1 agrees at 8 bases. The CDR3 has 13 residues. Trimming at V came to 6 bases and at J to 4 bases, leaving 7 bases not matched to a gene. Germline-derived CDR1 and CDR2 are DFQATT and SNEGSKA (reference sequence). CDR3 sequence: CSARPGTGYGYTF. CDR3 in DNA: TGCAGTGCGCGCCCCGGGACAGGCTATGGCTACACCTTC.

The table lists this clonotype with many counts. The chain combines TRBV2 with TRBJ2-4; possible D gene TRBD2, 5 bases. V gave up 5 bases and J gave up 8 bases, with 13 bases separating them. Per the germline V gene, CDR1 is SNHLY and CDR2 is FYNNEI. CDR3 length equals 13 residues. The CDR3 sequence is CASSREGRDIQYF. For the CDR3, the DNA is TGTGCCAGCAGTCGGGAAGGGAGAGACATTCAGTACTTC.

This clonotype was seen at least ten times. The chain is built from TRBV12-3 or TRBV12-4 and TRBJ1-5; tentative D call: TRBD1 (6 bases). With 7 bases removed from V and 6 bases from J, the gap between germline ends came to 19 bases. This CDR3 contains 15 residues. The CDR3 region is CASTRARGGSQPQHF. The CDR3 nucleotides read TGTGCCAGCACCCGAGCCAGGGGTGGGAGTCAGCCCCAGCATTTT.

The chain employs TRBV11-3 and TRBJ2-1; 7 bases map to TRBD2. CDR3 length: 15 amino acids. The V segment lost 2 bases and the J segment 6 bases; nucleotides outside the gene matches: 7. The V gene's germline CDR1 is SGHNT and CDR2 YENEEA. CDR3: CASSLLRTRRNEQFF. CDR3 DNA sequence: TGTGCCAGCAGCTTACTGCGGACTAGACGCAATGAGCAGTTCTTC.

This clonotype came up many times. The V gene is TRBV11-3, the J gene TRBJ1-1, with D possibly matching TRBD1 (6 bases). The CDR3 length is 15 residues. CDR1 and CDR2 from the germline V gene are SGHNT and YENEEA. The germline V and J ends were trimmed by 3 bases and 4 bases, with 15 bases remaining between them. CDR3 residues: CASSFGRGGGTEAFF. As DNA, the CDR3 is TGTGCCAGCAGCTTTGGCCGCGGAGGGGGCACTGAAGCTTTCTTT.

V is TRBV28 and J is TRBJ1-2, with D tentatively TRBD1 (5 bases). The CDR3 has 14 amino acids. Germline-derived CDR1 and CDR2 are MDHEN and SYDVKM. V lost 2 bases to trimming and J lost 4 bases, with 11 bases between them. CDR3 DNA: TGTGCCAGCAGTTTAGCGGGACTTATCTATGGCTACACCTTC. Translation gives CASSLAGLIYGYTF.

The chain has TRBV4-3 and TRBJ1-6; 7 bases line up with TRBD1. The CDR3 spans 16 residues. After removal of 6 bases from V and 6 bases from J, the junction contained 11 bases not matched to a gene. Germline CDR1 is LGHNA and CDR2 is YSLEER. The CDR3 DNA reads TGCGCCAGCAGACGCGGGACAGATTTTGCTAATTCACCCCTCCACTTT. Protein: CASRRGTDFANSPLHF.

J is TRBJ1-1 and V is TRBV6-1; maybe TRBD1 (5 bases). Germline CDR1 reads MNHNS; CDR2 reads SASEGT. Trimming left V 5 bases short and J 5 bases short, with 18 bases between. The CDR3 consists of 15 residues. The CDR3, as DNA: TGTGCCAGCAGTCCGGGCGGGGGGGTCGAGACTGAAGCTTTCTTT. Residues: CASSPGGGVETEAFF.

This chain uses TRBV4-1 with TRBJ2-1; 12 bases agree with TRBD2. This CDR3 region has 15 residues. Germline-derived CDR1 and CDR2 are MGHRA and YSYEKL. The V and J ends lost 4 bases and 8 bases, in that order; junction bases with no gene match: 6. Written as DNA, the CDR3 is TGCGCCAGCAGCCGTGGACTAGCGGGATCTGATGAGCAGTTCTTC. Its translation: CASSRGLAGSDEQFF.

This clonotype was found many times. The chain couples TRBV5-1 to TRBJ2-7, with D possibly called TRBD1 or TRBD2 (6 bases each). Per germline, CDR1 SGHRS and CDR2 YFSETQ. V lost 5 bases, J lost 7 bases, and 13 bases lay in between. The CDR3 is made up of 12 amino acids. CDR3 sequence: CASRQGLREQYF. DNA for the CDR3: TGCGCCAGCAGACAGGGACTCCGGGAGCAGTACTTC.

V usage is TRBV28 and J usage is TRBJ2-1; 14 nucleotides line up with TRBD2. Germline CDR1 MDHEN, CDR2 SYDVKM. This CDR3 is built from 18 residues. J gave up 3 bases and V 7 bases, and 11 bases lay outside the gene matches. The CDR3 is CASIPLPGLAGGYNEQFF. In nucleotides, the CDR3 is TGTGCCAGCATCCCCCTCCCTGGACTAGCGGGAGGCTACAATGAGCAGTTCTTC.

This clonotype has just a few counts. The J gene is TRBJ2-7, the V gene TRBV20-1; D call uncertain. Germline V gene data show CDR1 as DFQATT and CDR2 as SNEGSKA (reference sequence). The CDR3 is 14 amino acids. Trimming took 4 bases from V and 3 from J, leaving 16 bases between them. The CDR3 bases are TGCAGTGCTAAAGGGTCTATTCTAGGCTACGAGCAGTACTTC. Its translation is CSAKGSILGYEQYF.

This clonotype was picked up a small number of times. The V gene is TRBV10-3, the J gene TRBJ2-3; 7 bases align to TRBD2. The germline V gene has CDR1 ENHRY and CDR2 SYGVKD. This CDR3 has 14 amino acids. The V gene end was trimmed by 6 bases and the J gene end by 4 bases; junction bases not matched to a gene: 7. The CDR3 spells CAIRGPAGSDTQYF. As DNA, the CDR3 is TGTGCCATCAGGGGACCAGCGGGATCAGATACGCAGTATTTT.

This clonotype was found a few times. V and J are TRBV4-1 and TRBJ2-5, with 9 bases aligning to TRBD2. V trimming: 0 bases; J trimming: 2 bases; junction bases outside the gene matches: 13. The CDR3 spans 19 residues. CDR1 MGHRA and CDR2 YSYEKL come from the germline V gene. The CDR3 protein is CASSQDSRTGTSPQETQYF. In nucleotides, the CDR3 is TGCGCCAGCAGCCAAGATAGTCGAACCGGGACTAGCCCACAAGAGACCCAGTACTTC.

This chain links TRBV11-2 with TRBJ2-2, with D possibly matching TRBD2 (7 bases). Germline CDR1 and CDR2: SGHAT and FQNNGV. The CDR3 contains 17 residues. V dropped 2 bases and J dropped 0 bases, with 13 bases sitting between them. Here the CDR3 DNA reads TGTGCCAGCAGCTTAAGGGGGGGGATAGCGAACACCGGGGAGCTGTTTTTT. It is translated as CASSLRGGIANTGELFF.